A selection of T cell receptor beta chains follows, all from one sample in a study of blood T cell repertoires in COVID-19. Method: immunoSEQ multiplex PCR; TCRdb's copy keeps in-frame clones and lacks some. The data show almost 200,000 clones, roughly nine tenths seen once. The specimen was peripheral blood. These receptors came from a woman between 65 and 79 years old with acute or convalescent COVID-19. The CDR3 runs from the conserved cysteine through the conserved F or W. D genes are given only for firm matches. Some rows mark clone size as missing; the rest say once, few, many or name a class of expanded clone.

abundance	v_gene	j_gene	d_gene	CDR3aa	CDR3nt
-	TRBV7-8	TRBJ2-1	TRBD1	CASSWGQGHNEQFF	TGTGCCAGCAGCTGGGGACAGGGACACAATGAGCAGTTCTTC
-	TRBV28	TRBJ1-4	-	CASSLPTGEKLFF	TGTGCCAGCAGTTTGCCGACAGGCGAAAAACTGTTTTTT
once	TRBV24-1	TRBJ2-3	TRBD1	CATRDRGADTQYF	TGTGCCACCAGGGACAGGGGGGCAGATACGCAGTATTTT
few	TRBV3-1/TRBV3-2	TRBJ1-5	-	CASTLGLGAGQPQHF	TGTGCCAGCACCCTCGGTTTGGGGGCCGGTCAGCCCCAGCATTTT
-	TRBV10-3	TRBJ1-3	-	CAISESGPALRNTIYF	TGTGCCATCAGTGAGTCGGGCCCTGCTCTTCGAAACACCATATATTTT
-	TRBV6-5	TRBJ2-7	TRBD1	CASSYSRGQGVHEQYF	TGTGCCAGCAGTTACTCACGAGGACAGGGTGTCCACGAGCAGTACTTC
few	TRBV3-1/TRBV3-2	TRBJ1-4	-	CASSLTGEKLFF	TGTGCCAGCAGCCTCACAGGGGAAAAACTGTTTTTT
once	TRBV4-3	TRBJ1-6	-	CASSHTKQGPNSPLHF	TGCGCCAGCAGCCATACAAAACAGGGACCTAATTCACCCCTCCACTTT
-	TRBV19	TRBJ1-3	-	CASTPGATGNTIYF	TGTGCCAGTACCCCGGGAGCCACTGGAAACACCATATATTTT
-	TRBV6-2/TRBV6-3	TRBJ1-1	-	CASSNTKNTEAFF	TGTGCCAGCAGTAATACTAAGAACACTGAAGCTTTCTTT
-	TRBV6-5	TRBJ2-1	TRBD2	CASSSGLASNEQFF	TGTGCCAGCAGTTCCGGACTAGCATCCAATGAGCAGTTCTTC
-	TRBV5-6	TRBJ1-4	TRBD1	CASSDGQGGEKLFF	TGTGCCAGCAGCGACGGACAGGGTGGTGAAAAACTGTTTTTT
-	TRBV10-3	TRBJ2-3	TRBD2	CAITLAGGEGTQYF	TGTGCCATCACCTTAGCGGGGGGAGAGGGTACGCAGTATTTT
-	TRBV5-1	TRBJ1-2	-	CASSLVGRGYGYTF	TGCGCCAGCAGCTTGGTAGGCAGGGGATATGGCTACACCTTC
-	TRBV7-9	TRBJ2-1	-	CASSSRGNSYNEQFF	TGTGCCAGCAGCTCCAGGGGTAATTCCTACAATGAGCAGTTCTTC
-	TRBV6-5	TRBJ2-2	-	CASSYSGQHTGELFF	TGTGCCAGCAGTTACTCCGGACAGCACACCGGGGAGCTGTTTTTT
-	TRBV1	TRBJ2-7	-	CTSSHDSAEQYF	TGCACCAGCAGCCATGACAGCGCGGAGCAGTACTTC
-	TRBV3-1/TRBV3-2	TRBJ2-2	TRBD2	CASSQDRGSGKLFF	TGTGCCAGCAGCCAAGATCGGGGTAGCGGGAAGCTGTTTTTT
-	TRBV10-3	TRBJ1-2	-	CASGVGGGSYGYTF	TGTGCCTCCGGGGTGGGGGGTGGAAGCTATGGCTACACCTTC
-	TRBV5-5	TRBJ1-3	-	CASSPGPGKAIYF	TGTGCCAGCAGTCCCGGTCCGGGTAAAGCCATATATTTT
-	TRBV12-3/TRBV12-4	TRBJ1-1	-	CATSAASQEAFF	TGTGCCACTTCAGCGGCGAGTCAAGAAGCTTTCTTT
-	TRBV28	TRBJ1-2	TRBD1	CASGLTGGRGYTF	TGTGCCAGCGGTCTTACAGGGGGCCGCGGCTACACCTTC